This T cell receptor beta chain comes out of a study of early T cells in non-severe SARS-CoV-2 infection. On the study more broadly: Unsorted whole-blood RNA was sequenced in bulk, leaving chains unpaired.

Germline CDR1 MNHEY, CDR2 SVGEGT. The germline V and J ends were trimmed by 7 bases and 1 base, with 5 bases remaining between them. This CDR3 has 12 amino acids. The table lists this clonotype with a few counts. TCRdb analysed the 5' RACE reads with MiXCR anew, one entry per CDR3 protein. The table includes tens of thousands of distinct CDR3 sequences, 12% detected once. Sequenced material: whole blood. The V and J genes are TRBV6-2 or TRBV6-3 and TRBJ1-5; D is undetermined. This clonotype originated in an adult who was a healthcare worker with PCR-confirmed SARS-CoV-2 infection or an uninfected control (not recorded which). The CDR3 here is CASKVSNQPQHF. The CDR3 DNA reads as TGTGCCAGCAAGGTGAGCAATCAGCCCCAGCATTTT.